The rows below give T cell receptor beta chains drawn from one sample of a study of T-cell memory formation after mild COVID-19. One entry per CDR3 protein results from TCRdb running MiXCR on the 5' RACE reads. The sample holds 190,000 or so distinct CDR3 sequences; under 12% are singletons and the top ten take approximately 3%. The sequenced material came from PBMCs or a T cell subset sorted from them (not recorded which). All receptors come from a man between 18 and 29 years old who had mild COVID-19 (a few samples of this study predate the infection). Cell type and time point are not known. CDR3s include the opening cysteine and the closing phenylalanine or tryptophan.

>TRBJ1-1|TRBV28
CASSLGGVRTEAFF
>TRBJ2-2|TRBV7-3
CASSLSGSGELFF
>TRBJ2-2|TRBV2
CASRGVNTGELFF
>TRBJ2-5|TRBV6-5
CASKGRQGQETQYF
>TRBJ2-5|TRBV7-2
CASNRGKEQETQYF
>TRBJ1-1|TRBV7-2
CASSLTGLNTEAFF
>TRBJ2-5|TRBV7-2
CASSSPGGAQYF
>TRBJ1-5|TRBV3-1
CASSPGLNQPQHF
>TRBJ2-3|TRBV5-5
CASSTTSGAGDTQYF
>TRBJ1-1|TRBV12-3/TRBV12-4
CASSVRFDTEAFF
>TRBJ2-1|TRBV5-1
CASSLDEGTPGEQFF
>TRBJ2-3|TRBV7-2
CASSLQGVPDTQYF
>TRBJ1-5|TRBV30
CAWSSGQSDQPQHF
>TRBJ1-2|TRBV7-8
CASSLGGQGYGYTF
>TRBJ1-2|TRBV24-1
CATSETGTGNGYTF
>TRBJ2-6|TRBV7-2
CASSSYSGANVLTF
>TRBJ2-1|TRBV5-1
CASSLTPWTGDNEQFF
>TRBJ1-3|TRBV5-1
CASSLTGGRSGNTIYF
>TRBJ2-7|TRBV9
CASQRGRTQIYEQYF
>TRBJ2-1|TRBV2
CASSRGGAYNEQFF
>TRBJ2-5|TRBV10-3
CAITPGVQETQYF
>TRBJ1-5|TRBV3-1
CASSDYSNQPQHF
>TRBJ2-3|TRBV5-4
CASSYEDTQYF
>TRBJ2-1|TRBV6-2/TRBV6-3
CATILAGGFDEQFF
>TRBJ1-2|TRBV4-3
CASSQDGREGYGYTF
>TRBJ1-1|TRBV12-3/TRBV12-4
CASSLYGVGEAFF
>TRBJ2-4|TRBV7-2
CASSLDSGTNIQYF
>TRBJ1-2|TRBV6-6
CASTPENYGYTF
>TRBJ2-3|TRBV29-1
CSAGGGADTQYF
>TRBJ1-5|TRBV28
CASSSLRQGSNQPQHF
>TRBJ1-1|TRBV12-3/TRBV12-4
CASNPQGISTEAFF
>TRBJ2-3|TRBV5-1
CASRASSRAQYF
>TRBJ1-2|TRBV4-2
CASSLTSAAWGYTF
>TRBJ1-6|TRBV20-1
CSARDPGIPNSPLHF